The TCR beta chain described here comes from a study of blood T cell repertoires in COVID-19. Looking at the study overall: The study drew acute and convalescent COVID-19 samples from the United States, Italy and Spain. PBMCs, B-cell-depleted T cells, or T cells provided the cDNA or gDNA that made up the material.

Germline lookup yields CDR1 MNHEY and CDR2 SVGAGI. This CDR3 comprises 15 residues. V trimming: 5 bases; J trimming: 9 bases; junction bases outside the gene matches: 7. In the study's own analysis: Quantification of nucleated cells was approximated via reference gene primer amplification. The method was immunoSEQ multiplex PCR; TCRdb's version includes in-frame clones alone and lacks a portion of them. The DNA gave D and trimming, while V, J and clone size come from that table. The table has under 95,000 clones, 75% to 85% seen once. This TCR was recovered from a woman over 75 with acute or convalescent COVID-19. The chain joins TRBV6-5 to TRBJ2-1, with 13 bases that match TRBD2. The sample was peripheral blood. The CDR3 sequence is CASSPGLAGMGEQFF. The CDR3 bases are TGTGCCAGCAGTCCGGGACTAGCGGGGATGGGTGAGCAGTTCTTC.